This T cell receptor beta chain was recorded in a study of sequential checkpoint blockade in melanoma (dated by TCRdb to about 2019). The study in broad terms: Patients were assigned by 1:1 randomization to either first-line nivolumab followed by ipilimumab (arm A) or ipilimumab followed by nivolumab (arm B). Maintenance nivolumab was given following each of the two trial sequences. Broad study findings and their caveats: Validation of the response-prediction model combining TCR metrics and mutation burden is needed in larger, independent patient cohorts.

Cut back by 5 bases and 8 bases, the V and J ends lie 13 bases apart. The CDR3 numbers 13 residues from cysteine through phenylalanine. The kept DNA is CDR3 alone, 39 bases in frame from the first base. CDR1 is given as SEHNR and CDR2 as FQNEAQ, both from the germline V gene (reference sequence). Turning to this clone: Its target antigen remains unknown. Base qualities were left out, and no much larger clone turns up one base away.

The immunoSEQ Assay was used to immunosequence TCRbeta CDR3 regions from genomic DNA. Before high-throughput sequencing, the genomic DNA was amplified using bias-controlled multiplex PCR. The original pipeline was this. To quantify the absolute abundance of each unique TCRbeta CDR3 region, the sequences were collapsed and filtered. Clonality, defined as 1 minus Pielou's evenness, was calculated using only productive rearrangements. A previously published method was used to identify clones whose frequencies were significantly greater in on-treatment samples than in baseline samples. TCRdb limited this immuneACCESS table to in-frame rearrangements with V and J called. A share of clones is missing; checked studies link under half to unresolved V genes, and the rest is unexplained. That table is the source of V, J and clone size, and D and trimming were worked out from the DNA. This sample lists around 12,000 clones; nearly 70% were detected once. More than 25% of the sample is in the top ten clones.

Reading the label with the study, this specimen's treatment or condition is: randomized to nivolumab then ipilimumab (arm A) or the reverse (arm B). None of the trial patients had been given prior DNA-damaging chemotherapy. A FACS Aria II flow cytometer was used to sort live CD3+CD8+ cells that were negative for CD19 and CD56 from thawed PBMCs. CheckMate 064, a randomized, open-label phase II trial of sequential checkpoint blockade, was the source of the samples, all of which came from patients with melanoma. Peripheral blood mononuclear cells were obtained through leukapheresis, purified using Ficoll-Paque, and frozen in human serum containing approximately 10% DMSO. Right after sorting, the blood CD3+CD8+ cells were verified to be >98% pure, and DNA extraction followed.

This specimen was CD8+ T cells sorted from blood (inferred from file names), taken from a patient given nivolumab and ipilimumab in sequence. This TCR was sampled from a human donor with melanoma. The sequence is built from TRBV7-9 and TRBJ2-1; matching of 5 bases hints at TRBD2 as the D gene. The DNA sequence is TGTGCCAGCAGCCCAGAGGTGGGAGATGAGCAGTTCTTC. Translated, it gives CASSPEVGDEQFF.